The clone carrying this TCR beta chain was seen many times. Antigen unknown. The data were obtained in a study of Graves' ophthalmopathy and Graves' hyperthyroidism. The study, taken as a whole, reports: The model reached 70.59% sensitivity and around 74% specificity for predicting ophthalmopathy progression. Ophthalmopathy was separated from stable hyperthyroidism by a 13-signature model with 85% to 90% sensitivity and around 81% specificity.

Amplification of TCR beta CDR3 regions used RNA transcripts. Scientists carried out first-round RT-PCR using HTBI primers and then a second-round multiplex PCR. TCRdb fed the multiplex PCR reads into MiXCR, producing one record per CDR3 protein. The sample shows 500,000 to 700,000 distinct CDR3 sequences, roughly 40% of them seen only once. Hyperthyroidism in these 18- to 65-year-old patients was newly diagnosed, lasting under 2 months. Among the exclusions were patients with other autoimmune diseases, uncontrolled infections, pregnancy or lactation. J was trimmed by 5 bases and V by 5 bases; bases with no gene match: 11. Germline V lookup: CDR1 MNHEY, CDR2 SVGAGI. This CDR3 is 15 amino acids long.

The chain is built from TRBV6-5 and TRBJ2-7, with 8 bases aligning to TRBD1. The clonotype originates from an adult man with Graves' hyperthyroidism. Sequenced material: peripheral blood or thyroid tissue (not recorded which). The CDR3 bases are TGTGCCAGCAGTCTCCAGGGGGCCGGCTTTGACGAGCAGTACTTC. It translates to CASSLQGAGFDEQYF.